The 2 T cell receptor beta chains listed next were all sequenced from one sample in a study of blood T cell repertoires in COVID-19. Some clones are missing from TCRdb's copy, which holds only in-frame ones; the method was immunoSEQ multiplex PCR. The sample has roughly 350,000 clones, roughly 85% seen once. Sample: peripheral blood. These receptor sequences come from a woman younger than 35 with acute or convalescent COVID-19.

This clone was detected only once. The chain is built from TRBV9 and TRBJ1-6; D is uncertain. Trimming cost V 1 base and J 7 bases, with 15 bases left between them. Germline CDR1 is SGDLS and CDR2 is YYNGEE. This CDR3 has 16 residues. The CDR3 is CASSVSPLESNSPLHF. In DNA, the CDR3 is TGTGCCAGCAGCGTATCACCGCTCGAGTCCAATTCACCCCTCCACTTT.

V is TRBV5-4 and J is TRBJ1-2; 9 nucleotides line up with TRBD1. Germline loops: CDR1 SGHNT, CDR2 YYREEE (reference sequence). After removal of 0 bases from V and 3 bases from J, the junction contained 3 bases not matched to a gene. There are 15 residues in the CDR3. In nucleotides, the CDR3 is TGTGCCAGCAGCTTGGACAGGGGGCTCGACTATGGCTACACCTTC. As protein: CASSLDRGLDYGYTF.